The T cell receptor beta chain under discussion was sequenced for a study of shared clonotypes between healthy human individuals. CDR3 length: 14 amino acids. The V end lost 5 bases, the J end lost 3 bases, and 11 bases lay between the germline ends. Per germline, CDR1 SEHNR and CDR2 FQNEAQ (reference sequence). The assay was immunoSEQ multiplex PCR, and TCRdb's table has in-frame clones only and misses some. The sample consists of approximately 1,500,000 clones, around 98% of them appearing once. The sample consisted of naive CD4+ T cells sorted from blood. Subset of the sample: CD45RA+ positively selected. The source of this sequence is a man between 25 and 39 years old in good health. The rearrangement links TRBV7-9 to TRBJ2-1; no clear D. For the CDR3, the DNA is TGTGCCAGCAGCCCCCGGCAGCTCTACAATGAGCAGTTCTTC. This sequence encodes CASSPRQLYNEQFF. Full variable domain (remainder filled in from reference TRBV7-9 and TRBJ2-1): DTGVSQNPRHKITKRGQNVTFRCDPISEHNRLYWYRQTLGQGPEFLTYFQNEAQLEKSRLLSDRFSAERPKGSFSTLEIQRTEQGDSAMYLCASSPRQLYNEQFFGPGTRLTVL.